A single T cell receptor beta chain is shown here with its context. This entry belongs to a study of blood T cell repertoires in COVID-19. In the study overall: Acute and convalescent COVID-19 samples came from the United States, Italy and Spain. PBMCs, B-cell-depleted T cells, or T cells provided the cDNA or gDNA that made up the material.

Some clones are missing from TCRdb's copy, which holds only in-frame ones; the method was immunoSEQ multiplex PCR. The top ten clones hold 9% to 15% of a sample with 100,000 to 150,000 clones, about 80% of them seen once. Germline trimming cut 4 bases from V and 5 bases from J; bases unmatched to any gene: 7. The CDR3 is 13 residues long. Germline V CDR1 and CDR2: SQVTM, ANQGSEA. This sequence originates from a woman aged 60-75 years with acute or convalescent COVID-19. Sequencing was carried out using peripheral blood. The chain employs TRBV29-1 and TRBJ2-5; 7 positions match TRBD2. As DNA, the CDR3 is TGCAGCGTTGGAGCGGGAAGACGGGAGACCCAGTACTTC. It is translated as CSVGAGRRETQYF.